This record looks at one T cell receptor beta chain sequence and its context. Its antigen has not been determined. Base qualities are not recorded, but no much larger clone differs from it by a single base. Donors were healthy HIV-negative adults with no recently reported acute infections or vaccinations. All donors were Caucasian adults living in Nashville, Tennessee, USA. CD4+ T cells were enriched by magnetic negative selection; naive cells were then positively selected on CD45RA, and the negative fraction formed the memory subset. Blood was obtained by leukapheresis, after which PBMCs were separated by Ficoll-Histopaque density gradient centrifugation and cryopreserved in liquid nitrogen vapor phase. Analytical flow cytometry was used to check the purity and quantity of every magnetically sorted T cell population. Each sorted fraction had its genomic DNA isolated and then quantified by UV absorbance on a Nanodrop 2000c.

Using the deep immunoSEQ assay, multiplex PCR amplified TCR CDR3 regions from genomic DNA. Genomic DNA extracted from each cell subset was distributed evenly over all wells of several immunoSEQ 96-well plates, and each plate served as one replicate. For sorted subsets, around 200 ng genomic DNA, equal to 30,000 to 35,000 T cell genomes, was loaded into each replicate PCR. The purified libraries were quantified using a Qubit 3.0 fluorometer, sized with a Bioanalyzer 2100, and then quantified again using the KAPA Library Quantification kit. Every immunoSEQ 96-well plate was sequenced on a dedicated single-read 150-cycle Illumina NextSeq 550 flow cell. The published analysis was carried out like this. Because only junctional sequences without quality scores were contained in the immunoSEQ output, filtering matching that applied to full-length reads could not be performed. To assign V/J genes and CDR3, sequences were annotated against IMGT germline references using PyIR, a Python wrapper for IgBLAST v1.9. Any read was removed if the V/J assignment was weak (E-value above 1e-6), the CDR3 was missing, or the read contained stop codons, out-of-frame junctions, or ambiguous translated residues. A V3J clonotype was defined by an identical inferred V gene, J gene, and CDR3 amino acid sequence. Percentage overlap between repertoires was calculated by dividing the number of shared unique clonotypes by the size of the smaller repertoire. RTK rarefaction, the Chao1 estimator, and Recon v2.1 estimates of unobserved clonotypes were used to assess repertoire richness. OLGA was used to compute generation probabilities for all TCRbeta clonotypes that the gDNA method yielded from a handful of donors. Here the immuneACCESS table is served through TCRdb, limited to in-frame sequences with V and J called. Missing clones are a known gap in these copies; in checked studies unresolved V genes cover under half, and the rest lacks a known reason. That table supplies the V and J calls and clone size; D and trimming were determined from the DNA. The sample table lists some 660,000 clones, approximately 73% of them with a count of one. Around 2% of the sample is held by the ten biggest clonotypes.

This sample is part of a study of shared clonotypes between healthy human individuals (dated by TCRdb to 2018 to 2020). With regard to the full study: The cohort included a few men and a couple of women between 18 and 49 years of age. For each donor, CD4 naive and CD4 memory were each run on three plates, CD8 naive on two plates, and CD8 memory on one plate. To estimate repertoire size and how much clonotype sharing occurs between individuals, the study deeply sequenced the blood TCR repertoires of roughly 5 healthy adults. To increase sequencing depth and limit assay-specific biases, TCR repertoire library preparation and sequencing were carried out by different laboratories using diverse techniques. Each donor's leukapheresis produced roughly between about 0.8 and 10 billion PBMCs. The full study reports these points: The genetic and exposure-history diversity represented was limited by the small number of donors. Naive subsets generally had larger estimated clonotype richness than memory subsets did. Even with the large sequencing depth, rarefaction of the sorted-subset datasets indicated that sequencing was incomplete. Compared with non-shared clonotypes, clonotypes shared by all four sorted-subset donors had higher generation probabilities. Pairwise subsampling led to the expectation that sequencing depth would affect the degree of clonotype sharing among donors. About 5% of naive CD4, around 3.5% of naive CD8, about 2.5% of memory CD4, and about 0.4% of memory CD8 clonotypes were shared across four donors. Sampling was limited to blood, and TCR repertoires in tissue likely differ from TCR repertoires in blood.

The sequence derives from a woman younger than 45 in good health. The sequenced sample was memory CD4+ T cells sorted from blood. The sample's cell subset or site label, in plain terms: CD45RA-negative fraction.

The bases read TGTGCCAGTAGTATCTGGGGCGCGAGCAATCAGCCCCAGCATTTT. Its translation is CASSIWGASNQPQHF. The V and J segments used are TRBV19 and TRBJ1-5; TRBD1 is perhaps the D gene, given 5 matching bases. From the cysteine up to the phenylalanine, the CDR3 has a length of 15 residues. This entry keeps only the CDR3 DNA: 45 bases, framed from base 1. V was cut back by 3 bases and J by 1 base, leaving a gap of 10 bases between them. Looking up the germline V gene (reference sequence) yields CDR1 LNHDA and CDR2 SQIVND.